This T cell receptor (beta chain) is drawn from a study of blood T cells in healthy people across ages. A sample-barcoded 5' primer and a J-beta primer mix were used in a second PCR of roughly 7 to 11 cycles. All cDNA molecules were each tagged by a template-switch adaptor with 12 random nucleotides. TCRdb fed the 5' RACE reads into MiXCR, producing one record per CDR3 protein. Among approximately 940,000 distinct CDR3 sequences listed, around 48% were seen once. Individuals who donated were healthy Caucasians from Russia aged 6 to 90. Investigators took around 10 milliliters of peripheral blood from every donor. The CDR3 spans 19 residues. CDR1 and CDR2 (germline): KGHDR, SFDVKD. Trimming stripped 0 bases from V and 2 bases from J, with 19 bases between.

The source material was blood. The chain employs TRBV24-1 and TRBJ1-5; tentatively, D is TRBD1 (5 bases). This TCR came from a man in his thirties or forties in good health. CDR3 residues: CATSDLADTEGCGNQPQHF. The CDR3 region has the DNA TGTGCCACCAGTGATTTGGCGGACACTGAAGGATGCGGCAATCAGCCCCAGCATTTT.